These 8 T cell receptor beta chains share one sample of origin, sequenced in a study of siplizumab effects on memory and regulatory T cells. Using immunoSEQ multiplex PCR, the repertoire was profiled, and TCRdb retains in-frame clones only, with some absent. The table includes about 110,000 clones, 90% to 95% detected once. The specimen was Tregs sorted from blood. The receptors come from a human donor in good health.

The rearrangement joins TRBV7-3 to TRBJ2-5; perhaps TRBD1 as D (6 bases). CDR1 and CDR2 (germline): SGHTA, FQGTGA. V gave up 5 bases and J gave up 1 base, with 14 bases separating them. The CDR3 has 15 residues. CDR3 loop: CASSPGQSLQETQYF. The CDR3 region has the DNA TGTGCCAGCAGCCCCGGACAGTCCCTCCAAGAGACCCAGTACTTC.

V usage is TRBV11-2 and J usage is TRBJ1-1, with TRBD1 matching 10 bases. The germline gives CDR1 SGHAT, CDR2 FQNNGV. The CDR3 covers 15 residues. The junction had 1 base not matched to a gene; V was cut back by 2 bases and J by 1 base. The CDR3 region is CASSLWTGGNTEAFF. The CDR3 nucleotides are TGTGCCAGCAGCTTATGGACAGGGGGGAACACTGAAGCTTTCTTT.

The genes are TRBV7-2 and TRBJ2-2; 10 nucleotides agree with TRBD2. In germline, CDR1 is SGHTA, CDR2 FQGNSA. The CDR3 covers 15 residues. The ends lost 3 bases at V and 4 bases at J; junction bases unmatched: 2. CDR3 loop: CASSLGLAFTGELFF. The CDR3 nucleotides are TGTGCCAGCAGCTTGGGACTAGCGTTCACCGGGGAGCTGTTTTTT.

The J gene is TRBJ1-2, the V gene TRBV5-1; D gene ambiguous. The length of the CDR3 is 15 residues. Trimming stripped 2 bases from V and 4 bases from J, with 15 bases between. In germline, CDR1 is SGHRS, CDR2 YFSETQ. CDR3 residues: CASSFDGGLRYGYTF. The CDR3 coding sequence is TGCGCCAGCAGCTTTGACGGAGGGCTTCGCTATGGCTACACCTTC.

The genes are TRBV10-3 and TRBJ2-5; TRBD2 matches at 10 bases. This CDR3 region has 17 residues. From germline, CDR1 is ENHRY and CDR2 SYGVKD. Germline trimming cut 11 bases from V and 2 bases from J; bases unmatched to any gene: 17. The CDR3, as DNA: TGTGCCGTTGCCCGCCGGCCTAGCGGGAGCGGACAAGAGACCCAGTACTTC. Translating it yields CAVARRPSGSGQETQYF.

The genes are TRBV5-6 and TRBJ2-7; TRBD1 matches at 9 bases. CDR1 is SGHDT and CDR2 is YYEEEE in the germline V gene. The CDR3 sequence is 15 residues long. Unmatched junction bases numbered 5, after V lost 4 bases and J lost 0 bases. This chain's CDR3 is CASSNPDRGSYEQYF. CDR3 nucleotides: TGTGCCAGCAGCAACCCGGACAGGGGCTCCTACGAGCAGTACTTC.

V and J are TRBV19 and TRBJ2-2; the D gene is possibly TRBD1 (5 bases). Germline V gives CDR1 LNHDA, CDR2 SQIVND (reference sequence). The CDR3 is made up of 14 amino acids. The V and J ends lost 6 bases and 4 bases respectively, with 12 bases between them. The CDR3 region has the DNA TGTGCCAGTAGCCTTGACAGATCCACCGGGGAGCTGTTTTTT. Protein sequence: CASSLDRSTGELFF.

The chain links TRBV18 to TRBJ2-2; the D is unclear. Trimming cost V 2 bases and J 0 bases, with 10 bases left between them. This CDR3 spans 16 amino acids. The V gene's germline CDR1 is KGHSH and CDR2 LQKENI. CDR3 coding DNA: TGTGCCAGCTCACCAGTAGGGATCGCGAACACCGGGGAGCTGTTTTTT. Its translation: CASSPVGIANTGELFF.